These 5 T cell receptor beta chains share one sample of origin, sequenced in a study of response to subunit inactivated influenza vaccine. MiXCR was run by TCRdb on the RT-PCR reads, yielding one entry per CDR3 protein. The sample has under 800,000 distinct CDR3 sequences, roughly 13% seen once; the top ten hold 6.5% to 8.5%. The sequencing used PBMCs from blood, collected approximately 15 days before vaccination. These receptors came from a man aged 45-65 years who received an inactivated influenza vaccine.

In this sample, this clonotype turned up a few times. The chain has TRBV9 and TRBJ2-5; D remains unclear. Trimming left V 1 base short and J 5 bases short, with 15 bases between. Germline V gene data show CDR1 as SGDLS and CDR2 as YYNGEE. The CDR3 is made up of 15 amino acids. The CDR3 region has the DNA TGTGCCAGCAGCGTATCGGCCAGCAGTTTGGAGACCCAGTACTTC. Protein: CASSVSASSLETQYF.

This clonotype was observed many times. The chain combines TRBV12-3 or TRBV12-4 with TRBJ1-5; 9 bases are a match to TRBD1. V dropped 5 bases and J dropped 6; count of bases not matched to a gene: 11. This CDR3 region has 16 residues. The CDR3 spells CASSPGTGRSPQPQHF. Here the CDR3 DNA reads TGTGCCAGCAGTCCCGGGACAGGGCGTTCCCCTCAGCCCCAGCATTTT.

This clonotype was seen a few times. The chain combines TRBV20-1 with TRBJ2-5; 12 positions match TRBD1. Looked up from germline, CDR1 is DFQATT and CDR2 is SNEGSKA (reference sequence). CDR3 length: 13 residues. Written as DNA, the CDR3 is TGCAGCGCGGGACAGGGGGCTTGGAAGACCCAGTACTTC. This translates into CSAGQGAWKTQYF.

The gene calls are TRBV5-5 and TRBJ2-3, with 7 bases lining up with TRBD2. The CDR3 length is 12 residues. Germline values: CDR1 SGHKS, CDR2 YYEKEE (reference sequence). The J segment lost 6 bases and the V segment lost 10 bases, leaving 8 bases of the junction unmatched. The CDR3 spells CAGGAGADTQYF. For the CDR3, the DNA is TGTGCCGGAGGGGCGGGAGCGGATACGCAGTATTTT.

This clonotype was recorded many times. This chain joins TRBV28 and TRBJ2-7; 7 bases match TRBD2. V shed 5 bases, J shed 0 bases, and the junction held 4 bases outside the gene matches. The CDR3 runs 14 residues. CDR1 is MDHEN and CDR2 is SYDVKM in the germline V gene. CDR3 bases: TGTGCCAGCAGTCCAGCGGGGAGCTCCTACGAGCAGTACTTC. Protein: CASSPAGSSYEQYF.